The following is a T cell receptor (beta chain) sequence with its context. Its antigen remains unidentified. This entry belongs to a study of shared clonotypes between healthy human individuals. Deep was the level at which the assay was run. On ten immunoSEQ deep assay plates, unsorted PBMC DNA was sequenced. The assay was immunoSEQ multiplex PCR, and TCRdb's table has in-frame clones only and misses some. The sample comprises around 510,000 clones, around three quarters of which are singletons, and more than 10% rests with the top ten. CDR3 length: 14 residues. Germline V gives CDR1 MDHEN, CDR2 SYDVKM. The V gene lost 2 bases and the J gene lost 3 bases, with 8 bases spanning the gap. Study-level results: The low donor count limited represented genetic and exposure-history diversity.

This chain connects TRBV28 to TRBJ1-3; tentatively, D is TRBD1 (5 bases). The TCR comes from a woman aged 40-49 years in good health. Some clones in this sample may be carry-over from other donors' samples. Sequencing was done on a sample of PBMCs. This CDR3 reads CASSLQGFGNTIYF. CDR3 DNA: TGTGCCAGCAGTTTACAGGGTTTTGGAAACACCATATATTTT.